One sample yielded the 17 T cell receptor beta chains listed below, sequenced in a study of cytomegalovirus exposure and HLA in healthy donors. In the PCR, 60 Vbeta and 13 Jbeta primers were used. The assay was immunoSEQ multiplex PCR, and TCRdb's table has in-frame clones only and misses some. The table has 200,000 or so clones, roughly 84% seen once. The sequenced sample consisted of PBMCs. The origin of the receptors is a boy aged 5 to 17 in good health and CMV-seronegative.

The chain carries TRBV7-9 and TRBJ1-2; 7 bases match TRBD1. V gave up 5 bases and J gave up 4 bases; unmatched junction bases: 1. CDR1 and CDR2 (germline): SEHNR, FQNEAQ (reference sequence). This CDR3 is 12 amino acids long. The CDR3 nucleotides read TGTGCCAGCAGCCGGGACAGCTATGGCTACACCTTC. It translates to CASSRDSYGYTF.

This clone appeared a single time. The V and J genes are TRBV5-1 and TRBJ1-3; tentative D call: TRBD1 (5 bases). This CDR3 is 17 amino acids long. CDR1 SGHRS and CDR2 YFSETQ come from the germline V gene. With 4 bases removed from V and 1 base from J, the gap between germline ends came to 18 bases. CDR3: CASSPLGRDKSGNTIYF. The CDR3 nucleotides are TGCGCCAGCAGCCCGCTAGGCAGGGATAAGTCTGGAAACACCATATATTTT.

V is TRBV27 and J is TRBJ1-1; 9 bases align to TRBD1. Trimming took 4 bases from V and 1 from J; bases not matched to a gene: 7. Looked up from germline, CDR1 is MNHEY and CDR2 is SMNVEV (reference sequence). This CDR3 is 16 amino acids long. The CDR3 loop is CASSSTGGARNTEAFF. DNA of the CDR3: TGTGCCAGCAGTTCAACAGGGGGCGCCCGGAACACTGAAGCTTTCTTT.

The gene calls are TRBV19 and TRBJ1-4; D remains unclear. This CDR3 comprises 13 residues. V was trimmed by 3 bases and J by 7 bases, leaving 9 bases between them. CDR1 is LNHDA, CDR2 SQIVND, per germline (reference sequence). CDR3 DNA: TGTGCCAGTAGTATTTTGGGAGTTGAAAAACTGTTTTTT. It specifies CASSILGVEKLFF. The whole variable domain, filled in from reference TRBV19 and TRBJ1-4, reads DGGITQSPKYLFRKEGQNVTLSCEQNLNHDAMYWYRQDPGQGLRLIYYSQIVNDFQKGDIAEGYSVSREKKESFPLTVTSAQKNPTAFYLCASSILGVEKLFFGSGTQLSVL.

V and J are TRBV6-1 and TRBJ2-2; perhaps TRBD2 as D (7 bases). The V and J ends lost 3 bases and 5 bases respectively, with 16 bases between them. CDR1 is MNHNS, CDR2 SASEGT, per germline. The CDR3 is made up of 16 amino acids. This CDR3 is CASSERQGGGTGELFF. The CDR3 DNA follows: TGTGCCAGCAGTGAGCGTCAGGGAGGGGGGACCGGGGAGCTGTTTTTT.

There are a few counts of this clone. V usage is TRBV29-1 and J usage is TRBJ1-2; D uncertain. V shed 4 bases and J shed 2 bases, with 14 bases lying between them. The CDR3 totals 14 residues. Germline values: CDR1 SQVTM, CDR2 ANQGSEA. CDR3 sequence: CSVAERSSNYGYTF. Here the CDR3 DNA reads TGCAGCGTTGCGGAACGTAGTAGCAACTATGGCTACACCTTC. Full variable domain (outside the CDR3, taken from reference TRBV29-1 and TRBJ1-2): SAVISQKPSRDICQRGTSLTIQCQVDSQVTMMFWYRQQPGQSLTLIATANQGSEATYESGFVIDKFPISRPNLTFSTLTVSNMSPEDSSIYLCSVAERSSNYGYTFGSGTRLTVV.

Only one count was recorded for this clone. V gene TRBV5-6 combines with J gene TRBJ2-5; tentatively, D is TRBD2 (5 bases). The germline V gene has CDR1 SGHDT and CDR2 YYEEEE. The CDR3 runs to 14 residues. V shed 0 bases and J shed 9 bases, with 15 bases lying between them. The CDR3 loop reads CASSLVGASRAQYF. The CDR3 bases are TGTGCCAGCAGCTTGGTGGGAGCTAGTCGGGCCCAGTACTTC.

This clone came up once. The chain employs TRBV11-2 and TRBJ1-1, with D possibly being TRBD1 (5 bases). Germline loops: CDR1 SGHAT, CDR2 FQNNGV. V shed 1 base and J shed 4 bases, with 13 bases lying between them. The CDR3 has 15 amino acids. CDR3 protein: CASSLGPGLATEAFF. The CDR3 bases are TGTGCCAGCAGCTTAGGCCCAGGGCTGGCCACTGAAGCTTTCTTT.

The V and J genes are TRBV7-2 and TRBJ2-1; 9 bases are shared with TRBD2. From germline, CDR1 is SGHTA and CDR2 FQGNSA. Unmatched junction bases numbered 4, after V lost 5 bases and J lost 2 bases. The CDR3 runs to 15 residues. The chain's CDR3 is CASSQERGAYNEQFF. The CDR3 DNA follows: TGTGCCAGCAGCCAGGAGCGGGGGGCCTACAATGAGCAGTTCTTC.

The V call is TRBV5-1, the J call TRBJ1-2; possibly TRBD1 for D (5 bases). Germline V CDR1 and CDR2: SGHRS, YFSETQ. This CDR3 spans 15 amino acids. V was trimmed by 4 bases and J by 8 bases, leaving 21 bases between them. CDR3 loop: CASSARQRGTVGYTF. CDR3 DNA: TGCGCCAGCAGCGCCCGACAGCGGGGAACGGTCGGCTACACCTTC.

The chain couples TRBV6-5 to TRBJ2-3; D gene uncertain. V shed 5 bases and J shed 1 base, with 7 bases lying between them. From germline, CDR1 is MNHEY and CDR2 SVGAGI. The CDR3 consists of 13 residues. CDR3 in DNA: TGTGCCAGCAGTACTCTAGGCACAGATACGCAGTATTTT. Translating gives CASSTLGTDTQYF.

This sequence joins TRBV30 and TRBJ1-5, with D hard to call. The CDR3 is 13 residues long. V was pared by 1 base and J by 4 bases, with 8 bases between. Looked up from germline, CDR1 is GTSNPN and CDR2 is SVGIG (reference sequence). CDR3 region: CAWSGTSNQPQHF. The CDR3 coding sequence is TGTGCCTGGAGTGGAACTTCTAATCAGCCCCAGCATTTT.

CDR3 loop: CASSLRLGSYNEQFF. In DNA form, the CDR3 reads TGTGCCAGCAGCTTGCGACTGGGCTCCTACAATGAGCAGTTCTTC. The chain carries TRBV5-4 and TRBJ2-1; D is ambiguous. In germline, CDR1 is SGHNT, CDR2 YYREEE (reference sequence). This CDR3 region has 15 residues. V was pared by 1 base and J by 0 bases, with 8 bases between.

This chain connects TRBV6-6 to TRBJ2-7; no clear D. This CDR3 has 14 amino acids. CDR1 is MNHNY, CDR2 SVGAGI, per germline (reference sequence). V was clipped by 1 base and J by 0 bases, with 7 bases between them. In nucleotides, the CDR3 is TGTGCCAGCAGTTACTGGCGGAACTCCTACGAGCAGTACTTC. It translates to CASSYWRNSYEQYF.

V gene TRBV6-5 combines with J gene TRBJ1-5; D perhaps matches TRBD1 (6 bases). There are 15 residues in the CDR3. V dropped 2 bases and J dropped 4 bases, with 12 bases sitting between them. Germline V gene sequence: CDR1 MNHEY, CDR2 SVGAGI. In nucleotides, the CDR3 is TGTGCCAGCAGTTACGGGCAGGGGCCAAATCAGCCCCAGCATTTT. Translation: CASSYGQGPNQPQHF.

For this clone: One end of the junction varies from germline; a read error may be responsible. The chain recombines TRBV25-1 with TRBJ2-1; 7 bases fit TRBD1. CDR1 and CDR2 from the germline V gene are MGHDK and SYGVNS. This CDR3 spans 14 amino acids. The CDR3 DNA reads TGTGCCGGCAGTGAATACTCGACAGGGAATGAGCAGTTCTTC. It codes for CAGSEYSTGNEQFF.

The chain employs TRBV27 and TRBJ2-7; a possible D gene is TRBD2 (5 bases). Germline lookup yields CDR1 MNHEY and CDR2 SMNVEV (reference sequence). V was cut by 3 bases and J by 3 bases, with 12 bases left in between. The length of the CDR3 is 14 residues. In DNA, the CDR3 is TGTGCCAGCAGTTTTTCGGGGATCTACTACGAGCAGTACTTC. It codes for CASSFSGIYYEQYF.